This T cell receptor beta chain was identified in a study of a mutant IDH1 vaccine in newly diagnosed glioma. Overall study context: Patients' prior therapy spanned radiotherapy, temozolomide, or both; most underwent both.

Notes on this clone: Its antigen remains unidentified.

Findings of the study overall: Changes to the top peripheral T cell clonotypes appeared unrelated to pseudoprogression.

CDR1 is SGHDT and CDR2 is YYEEEE in the germline V gene. The CDR3 has 14 amino acids. Trimming left V 0 bases short and J 5 bases short, with 11 bases between. Using immunoSEQ multiplex PCR, the repertoire was profiled, and TCRdb retains in-frame clones only, with some absent. The repertoire consists of 40,000 to 45,000 clones, with about three quarters occurring once and the leading ten covering approximately 5.8%. Time point indicated: week 23, last vaccination. A 20-mer mutant IDH1 peptide at 300 ug was injected subcutaneously with topical imiquimod. The material sequenced was PBMCs, taken from a glioma patient whose treatment included an IDH1 peptide vaccine. This clonotype originated in a man in his forties or fifties with glioma. This chain links TRBV5-6 with TRBJ2-5; D possibly corresponds to TRBD1 (5 bases). The CDR3 region is CASSLVQGLETQYF. DNA of the CDR3: TGTGCCAGCAGCTTGGTGCAGGGTTTGGAGACCCAGTACTTC. The entire variable domain, with the rest obtained from reference TRBV5-6 and TRBJ2-5, is as follows: DAGVTQSPTHLIKTRGQQVTLRCSPKSGHDTVSWYQQALGQGPQFIFQYYEEEERQRGNFPDRFSGHQFPNYSSELNVNALLLGDSALYLCASSLVQGLETQYFGPGTRLLVL.